This TCR beta chain was identified in a study of blood T cell repertoires in COVID-19. Study context: Sample material is recorded as cDNA or gDNA derived from T cells, B-cell-depleted T cells, or PBMCs.

Germline loops: CDR1 SNHLY, CDR2 FYNNEI. V trimming: 7 bases; J trimming: 7 bases; junction bases outside the gene matches: 16. This CDR3 has 16 residues. This clone was detected only once. Some clones are missing from TCRdb's copy, which holds only in-frame ones; the method was immunoSEQ multiplex PCR. The repertoire has about 110,000 clones, about two thirds of them found once; the top ten carry 1.5% to 2%. The source material was peripheral blood. The source is a woman in her 40s with acute or convalescent COVID-19. The chain joins TRBV2 to TRBJ1-5, with 7 bases that match TRBD1. CDR3 in DNA: TGTGCCAGCACCGCAGACGCAGGGGGTGCGTGGCAGCCCCAGCATTTT. It specifies CASTADAGGAWQPQHF.